Listed below are T cell receptor beta chains from one sample, sequenced in a study of a mutant IDH1 vaccine in newly diagnosed glioma. Data came from immunoSEQ multiplex PCR; TCRdb stores just in-frame clones and leaves some out. The repertoire holds about 54,000 clones, around 86% seen once, with 3% to 4% in the top ten. No antigen has been assigned to these receptors. Sample: PBMCs, taken from a glioma patient whose treatment included an IDH1 peptide vaccine. Receptors originate from a woman aged 45-59 years with glioma. CDR3s include the opening cysteine and the closing phenylalanine or tryptophan. D genes are given only for firm matches. Expanded clones are given a class, and other clones once, few, many or no size at all.

d_call	v_call	clone_size	j_call	cdr3_aa	cdr3_nt
.	TRBV9	once	TRBJ2-2	CASSVEGGPGELFF	TGTGCCAGCAGCGTAGAGGGGGGGCCCGGGGAGCTGTTTTTT
TRBD1	TRBV9	.	TRBJ2-7	CASSVDGTGAYEQYF	TGTGCCAGCAGCGTAGATGGGACAGGCGCCTACGAGCAGTACTTC
.	TRBV7-9	.	TRBJ2-2	CASSLTQANTGELFF	TGTGCCAGCAGCTTAACCCAAGCGAACACCGGGGAGCTGTTTTTT
TRBD1	TRBV9	few	TRBJ1-1	CASSETPSTGGNTEAFF	TGTGCCAGCAGCGAGACACCCTCGACAGGGGGAAACACTGAAGCTTTCTTT
TRBD1	TRBV6-1	.	TRBJ1-5	CASSETGGINQPQHF	TGTGCCAGCAGTGAAACAGGGGGCATCAATCAGCCCCAGCATTTT
.	TRBV4-1	.	TRBJ1-1	CASMQGPRLNTEAFF	TGCGCCAGCATGCAGGGGCCGCGACTGAACACTGAAGCTTTCTTT
.	TRBV4-1	few	TRBJ1-4	CASSQWRGEKLFF	TGCGCCAGCAGCCAATGGCGAGGTGAAAAACTGTTTTTT
.	TRBV5-1	.	TRBJ1-3	CASSSTGTSGNTIYF	TGCGCCAGCAGCTCGACAGGAACCTCTGGAAACACCATATATTTT
.	TRBV10-1	.	TRBJ2-1	CASSESQDNEQFF	TGCGCCAGCAGTGAGTCCCAAGACAATGAGCAGTTCTTC
.	TRBV29-1	.	TRBJ2-3	CSVVGETDTQYF	TGCAGCGTTGTGGGGGAAACAGATACGCAGTATTTT
.	TRBV5-1	.	TRBJ1-1	CASSSPESDISNTEAFF	TGCGCCAGCAGCTCGCCCGAATCCGACATTTCGAACACTGAAGCTTTCTTT
.	TRBV28	.	TRBJ1-3	CASSSPSKSTGNTIYF	TGTGCCAGCAGTTCACCATCTAAGAGTACTGGAAACACCATATATTTT
.	TRBV18	.	TRBJ1-3	CASSQGSVGNTIYF	TGTGCCAGCTCACAAGGGTCCGTCGGAAACACCATATATTTT
.	TRBV18	.	TRBJ1-5	CASSPIGEQPQHF	TGTGCCAGCTCACCAATAGGGGAGCAGCCCCAGCATTTT
.	TRBV9	.	TRBJ2-1	CASSVAAAAYNEQFF	TGTGCCAGCAGCGTAGCAGCGGCGGCCTACAATGAGCAGTTCTTC
.	TRBV18	.	TRBJ2-7	CASADSLTYEQYF	TGTGCCAGCGCGGACAGCCTCACCTACGAGCAGTACTTC
.	TRBV13	.	TRBJ1-3	CASSLGHTGNTIYF	TGTGCCAGCAGCTTGGGACATACCGGAAACACCATATATTTT
.	TRBV11-2	.	TRBJ1-3	CASKSIGGITIYF	TGTGCCAGTAAAAGCATCGGGGGGATCACCATATATTTT
.	TRBV5-1	.	TRBJ2-3	CASSLGGRVTDTQYF	TGCGCCAGCAGCTTGGGGGGACGGGTCACAGATACGCAGTATTTT
.	TRBV30	.	TRBJ1-4	CAWSPNREEKLFF	TGTGCCTGGAGTCCTAACAGGGAGGAAAAACTGTTTTTT
TRBD1	TRBV5-6	once	TRBJ1-2	CASSGQGANYGYTF	TGTGCCAGCAGCGGACAGGGGGCTAACTATGGCTACACCTTC
TRBD1	TRBV28	.	TRBJ1-5	CASSFGQDRLDQPQHF	TGTGCCAGCAGTTTCGGCCAGGACAGGCTGGATCAGCCCCAGCATTTT
.	TRBV5-6	.	TRBJ2-1	CASSFGRPLDEQFF	TGTGCCAGCAGCTTTGGCAGGCCGCTAGATGAGCAGTTCTTC
TRBD2	TRBV5-1	.	TRBJ2-7	CASSSLAGDEQYF	TGCGCCAGCAGCTCCCTAGCGGGGGACGAGCAGTACTTC
.	TRBV18	.	TRBJ2-7	CASSPRGDEQYF	TGTGCCAGCTCACCAAGGGGGGACGAGCAGTACTTC
TRBD1	TRBV30	.	TRBJ1-5	CAWSPGQPGQPQHF	TGTGCCTGGAGTCCGGGACAGCCCGGTCAGCCCCAGCATTTT
.	TRBV19	.	TRBJ1-2	CASSILYGPNYGYTF	TGTGCCAGTAGTATTCTGTACGGCCCTAACTATGGCTACACCTTC